This TCR beta chain was sequenced in a study of T-cell memory formation after mild COVID-19. Germline lookup yields CDR1 LGHDT and CDR2 YNNKEL (reference sequence). The V end was cut by 1 base, the J end by 3 bases, with 10 bases between. There are 14 residues in the CDR3. One entry per CDR3 protein, called by TCRdb with MiXCR from the 5' RACE reads. In the table there are about 270,000 distinct CDR3 sequences, roughly 14% of which are singletons. The sample consisted of PBMCs or a T cell subset sorted from them (not recorded which). The TCR sequence derives from an adult woman who had mild COVID-19 (a few samples of this study predate the infection). Cell type and time point are not known. The J gene is TRBJ2-7, the V gene TRBV3-1; D is perhaps TRBD1 (5 bases). This chain's CDR3 is CASSQAGYNYEQYF. For the CDR3, the DNA is TGTGCCAGCAGCCAAGCAGGGTACAACTACGAGCAGTACTTC.